This TCR beta chain was identified in a study of control samples from healthy donors and cancer patients. Repertoires were generated with immunoSEQ multiplex PCR, while TCRdb's copy carries only in-frame clones and drops some. The repertoire holds about 120,000 clones, around 89% seen once, with less than 3.5% in the top ten. The V and J ends lost 2 bases and 8 bases respectively, with 10 bases between them. The CDR3 contains 13 residues. Looked up from germline, CDR1 is MNHNY and CDR2 is SVGAGI (reference sequence). This chain links TRBV6-6 with TRBJ2-4, with D perhaps matching TRBD2 (6 bases). This receptor was taken from a man between 35 and 55 years old in good health. The sequenced sample consisted of blood. CDR3 residues: CASSYGGVDIQYF. Written as DNA, the CDR3 is TGTGCCAGCAGTTACGGAGGGGTGGACATTCAGTACTTC.